Below, one T cell receptor beta chain is given with its context. Its matching antigen is unknown. As judged by recently defined diagnostic criteria, patients with Susac syndrome had definite or probable disease. About 0.5 to 1 ug RNA was reverse transcribed with random hexamers. TCRdb reprocessed the immunoSEQ multiplex PCR reads via MiXCR and lists one record per CDR3 protein. The sample shows under 200,000 distinct CDR3 sequences, approximately 94% of them seen only once. The data are from a study of CD8 T cells in Susac syndrome. On the study more broadly: Patients with Susac syndrome were, at the time of blood collection, therapy-naive, maintained on corticosteroids, or maintained on intravenous immunoglobulin alone. Whole-study findings and limits: Clonal expansion was not seen in any Susac syndrome CD4+ T cell repertoire.

Per the germline V gene, CDR1 is DFQATT and CDR2 is SNEGSKA (reference sequence). This CDR3 contains 14 residues. V gave up 6 bases and J gave up 4 bases; unmatched junction bases: 8. Sample: CD4+ T cells from PBMCs. This TCR came from a human donor with Susac syndrome. The chain links TRBV20-1 to TRBJ2-4, with TRBD1 matching over 8 bases. The CDR3 here is CSAGQGRSKNIQYF. The CDR3 DNA is TGCAGTGCAGGACAGGGTAGGAGTAAAAACATTCAGTACTTC.